The 30 T cell receptor beta chains below come from one sample, sequenced in a study of blood T cell repertoires in COVID-19 (dated by TCRdb to 2018 to 2021). Libraries were built with the immunoSEQ multiplex PCR assay. TCRdb took this table from immuneACCESS and kept in-frame rearrangements with V and J called. Such tables lack part of the clones; where checked against another copy, unresolved V genes explain under half of the gap, and the rest is unexplained. The sample yields roughly 330,000 clones; 87% were counted once. Over 4% of the sample rests with the top ten. The sequenced sample was PBMCs or T cells enriched from blood (not recorded which). Receptor source: a woman in her thirties who had recovered from COVID-19.

V gene TRBV28 combines with J gene TRBJ2-5, with a weak D call TRBD2 (5 bases). The CDR3 is 14 amino acids. With 5 bases removed from V and 4 bases from J, the gap between germline ends came to 14 bases. Germline lookup yields CDR1 MDHEN and CDR2 SYDVKM. CDR3 in amino acids: CASSPRVYGETQYF. The CDR3 DNA reads TGTGCCAGCAGTCCGAGGGTGTACGGAGAGACCCAGTACTTC.

A word on this clone: This sample also contains other DNA sequences that code for the same CDR3. V usage is TRBV28 and J usage is TRBJ1-2, with no clear D. The germline V gene has CDR1 MDHEN and CDR2 SYDVKM. The length of the CDR3 is 11 residues. With 4 bases removed from V and 5 bases from J, the gap between germline ends came to 5 bases. CDR3 DNA: TGTGCCAGCAGTTCGGGGTATGGCTACACCTTC. Encoded protein: CASSSGYGYTF.

The CDR3 region is CASSDSNYGYTF. CDR3 in DNA: TGTGCCAGCAGTGACAGTAACTATGGCTACACCTTC. This chain links TRBV27 with TRBJ1-2, with D possibly TRBD1 on 5 matching bases. Germline loops: CDR1 MNHEY, CDR2 SMNVEV (reference sequence). The CDR3 length is 12 residues. Trimming shortened V by 5 bases and J by 1 base, and 5 bases separated the two germline ends.

This chain links TRBV7-9 with TRBJ1-3; D unclear. The germline V and J ends were trimmed by 5 bases and 9 bases, with 17 bases remaining between them. CDR3 length: 14 residues. Looked up from germline, CDR1 is SEHNR and CDR2 is FQNEAQ (reference sequence). The CDR3, as DNA: TGTGCCAGCAGCGCCGCCGGCAGCGGGCTCACCATATATTTT. Protein sequence: CASSAAGSGLTIYF.

The chain is built from TRBV19 and TRBJ2-5; 8 bases line up with TRBD1. Germline CDR1 is LNHDA and CDR2 is SQIVND (reference sequence). The V segment lost 5 bases and the J segment 4 bases; nucleotides outside the gene matches: 12. CDR3 length: 16 residues. CDR3 bases: TGTGCCAGTAGTCGGGCAGGGGGCGATGGACTAGAGACCCAGTACTTC. Translating gives CASSRAGGDGLETQYF.

The J gene is TRBJ1-2, the V gene TRBV6-5, with TRBD1 matching 8 bases. This CDR3 region has 15 residues. The ends lost 2 bases at V and 4 bases at J; junction bases unmatched: 6. The germline gives CDR1 MNHEY, CDR2 SVGAGI. The DNA of the CDR3 is TGTGCCAGCAGTTACCCCCTCACAGGGGGCTATGGCTACACCTTC. It specifies CASSYPLTGGYGYTF.

This clone was observed a single time. The chain combines TRBV24-1 with TRBJ2-7; weak D call: TRBD1 (6 bases). The germline V gene has CDR1 KGHDR and CDR2 SFDVKD. The CDR3 is made up of 15 amino acids. V shed 5 bases and J shed 1 base, with 14 bases lying between them. CDR3 coding DNA: TGTGCCACCAGTGCATCGACAGGTATTTCCTACGAGCAGTACTTC. Translated, it gives CATSASTGISYEQYF.

The gene calls are TRBV3-1 (or the pseudogene TRBV3-2) and TRBJ1-3; no clear D. Germline CDR1 reads LGHDT; CDR2 reads YNNKEL (reference sequence). Trimming took 1 base from V and 2 from J, leaving 15 bases between them. The length of the CDR3 is 17 residues. CDR3: CASSQVYVMAPGNTIYF. In DNA form, the CDR3 reads TGTGCCAGCAGCCAAGTATACGTCATGGCACCTGGAAACACCATATATTTT.

The chain combines TRBV10-3 with TRBJ2-6; TRBD1 aligns across 9 bases. Trimming took 1 base from V and 1 from J; bases not matched to a gene: 5. Germline CDR1 reads ENHRY; CDR2 reads SYGVKD. CDR3 length equals 18 residues. The CDR3 bases are TGTGCCATCAGTGAGTGGGGGGACAGGGTATCTGGGGCCAACGTCCTGACTTTC. Protein sequence: CAISEWGDRVSGANVLTF.

The table lists this clone with a few counts. The chain has TRBV29-1 and TRBJ1-1; a possible D gene is TRBD1 (5 bases). CDR1 is SQVTM and CDR2 is ANQGSEA in the germline V gene. V lost 3 bases and J lost 4, with 15 bases in between. This CDR3 has 14 residues. The CDR3 DNA sequence: TGCAGCGTTGATCCAAAGCGGGGGGGCACTGAAGCTTTCTTT. This gives the protein CSVDPKRGGTEAFF.

This CDR3 is CASRPTFTGTDTQYF. CDR3 DNA sequence: TGTGCCAGCAGACCGACCTTTACAGGGACAGATACGCAGTATTTT. V and J are TRBV2 and TRBJ2-3; maybe TRBD1 (6 bases). The germline V and J ends were trimmed by 6 bases and 3 bases, with 16 bases remaining between them. Germline assignment: CDR1 SNHLY and CDR2 FYNNEI. The CDR3 consists of 15 residues.

The rearrangement links TRBV29-1 to TRBJ1-1, with 9 bases identical to TRBD1. There are 13 residues in the CDR3. Germline loops: CDR1 SQVTM, CDR2 ANQGSEA. V dropped 7 bases and J dropped 1; count of bases not matched to a gene: 4. The CDR3 is CSGSDRGNTEAFF. The CDR3 DNA is TGCAGCGGTTCGGACAGGGGGAACACTGAAGCTTTCTTT.

The chain combines TRBV6-5 with TRBJ2-7; possibly TRBD1 for D (6 bases). The CDR3 totals 13 residues. Trimming took 5 bases from V and 2 from J, leaving 10 bases between them. Germline V gene sequence: CDR1 MNHEY, CDR2 SVGAGI. The CDR3 nucleotides read TGTGCCAGCAGTACAGGGTTGACCTACGAGCAGTACTTC. The encoded protein is CASSTGLTYEQYF.

This clone was recorded only once. The chain couples TRBV27 to TRBJ1-5; D unclear. This CDR3 contains 15 residues. Germline V gene sequence: CDR1 MNHEY, CDR2 SMNVEV (reference sequence). V lost 7 bases and J lost 0, with 13 bases in between. CDR3 sequence reads: CASKRRVDSNQPQHF. DNA of the CDR3: TGTGCCAGCAAGAGAAGAGTCGATAGCAATCAGCCCCAGCATTTT.

This clone was seen a single time. The chain recombines TRBV2 with TRBJ1-2; no clear D. Trimming left V 11 bases short and J 8 bases short, with 18 bases between. Germline V lookup: CDR1 SNHLY, CDR2 FYNNEI. This CDR3 contains 12 residues. The CDR3 sequence is CAWLEEGIGYTF. The CDR3, as DNA: TGTGCCTGGTTGGAGGAGGGAATCGGCTACACCTTC.

A few counts support this clone. CDR3 sequence: CSVVREANYGYTF. CDR3 nucleotide sequence: TGCAGCGTTGTGAGGGAAGCTAACTATGGCTACACCTTC. The rearrangement links TRBV29-1 to TRBJ1-2, with D uncertain. From germline, CDR1 is SQVTM and CDR2 ANQGSEA. V was clipped by 4 bases and J by 0 bases, with 9 bases between them. This CDR3 has 13 amino acids. The whole variable domain, filled in from reference TRBV29-1 and TRBJ1-2, reads SAVISQKPSRDICQRGTSLTIQCQVDSQVTMMFWYRQQPGQSLTLIATANQGSEATYESGFVIDKFPISRPNLTFSTLTVSNMSPEDSSIYLCSVVREANYGYTFGSGTRLTVV.

J is TRBJ1-1 and V is TRBV19; D not certain. The V gene's germline CDR1 is LNHDA and CDR2 SQIVND (reference sequence). CDR3 length: 15 amino acids. V lost 3 bases to trimming and J lost 4 bases, with 15 bases between them. DNA of the CDR3: TGTGCCAGTAGTATGAGTGAGGGCTCGGGCACTGAAGCTTTCTTT. This gives the protein CASSMSEGSGTEAFF.

V usage is TRBV5-1 and J usage is TRBJ1-5; 8 bases are a match to TRBD1. This CDR3 has 14 residues. V was pared by 4 bases and J by 7 bases, with 7 bases of the junction left unmatched. CDR1 SGHRS and CDR2 YFSETQ come from the germline V gene. CDR3 sequence (DNA): TGCGCCAGCAGCCCGGTGCAGGGGGCGCAGCCCCAGCATTTT. Translation: CASSPVQGAQPQHF.

This clone came up a few times. V usage is TRBV5-1 and J usage is TRBJ1-2; possibly TRBD1 for D (6 bases). CDR1 is SGHRS, CDR2 YFSETQ, per germline. CDR3 size: 19 residues. V lost 2 bases, J lost 4 bases, and 27 bases lay in between. In DNA form, the CDR3 reads TGCGCCAGCAGCTTTTCCGACACCGCGGGGGGACATCGGGGCTATGGCTACACCTTC. Protein sequence: CASSFSDTAGGHRGYGYTF.

The rearrangement uses TRBV24-1 and TRBJ2-3; possible D gene TRBD2, 6 bases. The CDR3 is 15 amino acids. Germline lookup yields CDR1 KGHDR and CDR2 SFDVKD. With 3 bases removed from V and 7 bases from J, the gap between germline ends came to 16 bases. The DNA for the CDR3 is TGTGCCACCAGTGATCATCGGGACTCCCTGAATACGCAGTATTTT. Protein sequence: CATSDHRDSLNTQYF.

This clone was seen a single time. The chain recombines TRBV19 with TRBJ1-2; perhaps TRBD1 as D (6 bases). Trimming shortened V by 5 bases and J by 2 bases, and 15 bases separated the two germline ends. This CDR3 has 15 residues. CDR1 and CDR2 from the germline V gene are LNHDA and SQIVND (reference sequence). This CDR3 is CASSPGQMVNYGYTF. The CDR3 bases are TGTGCCAGTAGTCCCGGACAGATGGTCAACTATGGCTACACCTTC. Based on the CDR3 plus reference TRBV19 and TRBJ1-2, the full variable domain is DGGITQSPKYLFRKEGQNVTLSCEQNLNHDAMYWYRQDPGQGLRLIYYSQIVNDFQKGDIAEGYSVSREKKESFPLTVTSAQKNPTAFYLCASSPGQMVNYGYTFGSGTRLTVV.

The CDR3 loop is CASSLGHRYEQYF. The DNA for the CDR3 is TGTGCCAGCAGCTTGGGACATCGATACGAGCAGTACTTC. The chain combines TRBV6-5 with TRBJ2-7, with D perhaps TRBD1 (6 bases). The CDR3 sequence is 13 residues long. Germline values: CDR1 MNHEY, CDR2 SVGAGI. Trimming removed 6 bases at V and 4 bases at J, with 13 bases between.

The chain has TRBV19 and TRBJ1-1, with D possibly matching TRBD1 (5 bases). The CDR3 spans 14 residues. Trimming cost V 4 bases and J 1 base, with 10 bases left between them. Germline loops: CDR1 LNHDA, CDR2 SQIVND (reference sequence). The chain's CDR3 is CASSTSGGNTEAFF. Here the CDR3 DNA reads TGTGCCAGTAGTACGTCCGGGGGGAACACTGAAGCTTTCTTT.

This clone was seen a single time. The chain couples TRBV6-5 to TRBJ1-5, with a possible D match to TRBD1 (6 bases). CDR1 is MNHEY, CDR2 SVGAGI, per germline. Trimming left V 6 bases short and J 0 bases short, with 12 bases between. The CDR3 length is 15 residues. The DNA of the CDR3 is TGTGCCAGCAGGCAGGGGACAAATAGCAATCAGCCCCAGCATTTT. This sequence encodes CASRQGTNSNQPQHF.

The chain is built from TRBV9 and TRBJ1-4, with TRBD1 identical over 7 bases. From germline, CDR1 is SGDLS and CDR2 YYNGEE. V lost 3 bases, J lost 1 base, and 0 bases stayed unmatched. The CDR3 has 14 amino acids. The CDR3 reads CASSAGGTNEKLFF. The DNA of the CDR3 is TGTGCCAGCAGCGCAGGGGGAACTAATGAAAAACTGTTTTTT.

This chain connects TRBV7-2 to TRBJ1-6, with 10 bases matching TRBD1. The CDR3 consists of 16 residues. V lost 5 bases and J lost 10; bases outside the gene matches: 11. Germline V CDR1 and CDR2: SGHTA, FQGNSA. The CDR3 loop reads CASSTRDRGKGSPLHF. The CDR3 nucleotides read TGTGCCAGCAGCACCCGGGACAGGGGTAAGGGATCACCCCTCCACTTT.

The chain combines TRBV5-1 with TRBJ1-4; TRBD1 might be the D (5 bases). The CDR3 loop spans 14 amino acids. Germline V gives CDR1 SGHRS, CDR2 YFSETQ. Trimming shortened V by 5 bases and J by 8 bases, and 16 bases separated the two germline ends. The CDR3 here is CASSPRDSWEKLFF. For the CDR3, the DNA is TGCGCCAGCAGTCCCCGGGACTCCTGGGAAAAACTGTTTTTT.

The chain carries TRBV4-2 and TRBJ1-4, with D tentatively TRBD1 (5 bases). The germline V gene has CDR1 LGHNA and CDR2 YNFKEQ. V lost 4 bases, J lost 1 base, and 13 bases lay in between. The CDR3 is 16 residues long. This CDR3 is CASSLGGGGTNEKLFF. As DNA, the CDR3 is TGTGCCAGCAGCCTGGGGGGGGGTGGAACTAATGAAAAACTGTTTTTT.

The chain combines TRBV27 with TRBJ2-3, with D perhaps TRBD2 (5 bases). Germline V gene lookup returns CDR1 MNHEY and CDR2 SMNVEV (reference sequence). V lost 3 bases and J lost 4, with 8 bases in between. This CDR3 contains 13 residues. Here the CDR3 DNA reads TGTGCCAGCAGTTTTCTGGGAGCAGATACGCAGTATTTT. This sequence encodes CASSFLGADTQYF.

The chain joins TRBV2 to TRBJ1-2; D not certain. The CDR3 is 10 amino acids. The germline V gene has CDR1 SNHLY and CDR2 FYNNEI. The V and J ends lost 11 bases and 4 bases respectively, with 8 bases between them. Written as DNA, the CDR3 is TGTGCCTGCTCGAGCTATGGCTACACCTTC. It encodes CACSSYGYTF.